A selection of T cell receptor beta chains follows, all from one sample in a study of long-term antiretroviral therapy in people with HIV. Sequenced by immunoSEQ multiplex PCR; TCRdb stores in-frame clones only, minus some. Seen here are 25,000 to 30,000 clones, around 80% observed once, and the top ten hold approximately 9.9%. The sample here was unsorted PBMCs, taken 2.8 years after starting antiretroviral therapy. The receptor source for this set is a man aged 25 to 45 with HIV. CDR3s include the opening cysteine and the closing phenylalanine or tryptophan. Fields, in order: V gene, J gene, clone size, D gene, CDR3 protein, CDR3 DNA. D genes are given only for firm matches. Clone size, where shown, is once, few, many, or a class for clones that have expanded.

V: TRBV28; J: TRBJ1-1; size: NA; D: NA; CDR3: CASSWGRKVNTEAFF; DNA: TGTGCCAGCAGTTGGGGTCGAAAAGTGAACACTGAAGCTTTCTTT
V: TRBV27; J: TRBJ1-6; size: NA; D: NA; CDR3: CASSLAPGPPLHF; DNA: TGTGCCAGCAGTCTAGCCCCGGGTCCGCCCCTCCACTTT
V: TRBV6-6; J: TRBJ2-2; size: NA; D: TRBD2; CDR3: CASTHLRGRDTGELFF; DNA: TGTGCCAGCACCCACCTGCGAGGGAGGGACACCGGGGAGCTGTTTTTT
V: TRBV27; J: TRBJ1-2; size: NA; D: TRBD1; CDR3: CASSLSQGDYGYTF; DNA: TGTGCCAGCAGTTTATCTCAGGGGGACTATGGCTACACCTTC
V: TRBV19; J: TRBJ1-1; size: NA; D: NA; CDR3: CASSIRRGDTEAFF; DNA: TGTGCCAGTAGTATAAGGCGGGGGGACACTGAAGCTTTCTTT
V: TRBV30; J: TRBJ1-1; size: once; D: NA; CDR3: CAWSDLSGVAFF; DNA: TGTGCCTGGAGTGATTTATCGGGAGTAGCTTTCTTT
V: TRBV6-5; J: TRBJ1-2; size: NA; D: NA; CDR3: CASSSGVARSYGYTF; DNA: TGTGCCAGCAGTTCGGGGGTGGCAAGGAGCTATGGCTACACCTTC
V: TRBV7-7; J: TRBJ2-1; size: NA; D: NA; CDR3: CASSPIRGDSYNEQFF; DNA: TGTGCTAGCAGTCCCATTAGGGGAGACTCCTACAATGAGCAGTTCTTC
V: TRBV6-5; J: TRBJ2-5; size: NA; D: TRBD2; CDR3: CASSLGRAGETQYF; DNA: TGTGCCAGCAGCCTCGGGAGGGCTGGAGAGACCCAGTACTTC
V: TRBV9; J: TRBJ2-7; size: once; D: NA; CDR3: CASSVGLEGYEQYF; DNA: TGTGCCAGCAGCGTAGGACTAGAGGGCTACGAGCAGTACTTC
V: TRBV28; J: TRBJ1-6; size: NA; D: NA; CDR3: CASSYGPGHSPLHF; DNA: TGTGCCAGCAGTTACGGACCTGGGCATTCACCCCTCCACTTT
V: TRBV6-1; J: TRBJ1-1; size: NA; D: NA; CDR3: CASSHLGGLNTEAFF; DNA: TGTGCCAGCAGTCACCTTGGGGGGCTGAACACTGAAGCTTTCTTT
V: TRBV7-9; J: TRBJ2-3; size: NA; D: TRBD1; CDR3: CASSSTGVADTQYF; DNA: TGTGCCAGCAGCTCGACAGGGGTCGCAGATACGCAGTATTTT
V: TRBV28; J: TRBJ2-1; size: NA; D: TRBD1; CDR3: CASSSYPRQGASEQFF; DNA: TGTGCCAGCAGTTCTTATCCGAGACAGGGGGCATCGGAGCAGTTCTTC
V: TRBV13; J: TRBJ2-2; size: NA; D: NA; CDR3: CASSFRFTNTGELFF; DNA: TGTGCCAGCAGCTTTCGTTTTACGAACACCGGGGAGCTGTTTTTT
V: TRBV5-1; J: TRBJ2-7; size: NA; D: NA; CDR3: CASSLRLGPFEEQYF; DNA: TGCGCCAGCAGCTTGCGTTTAGGACCATTTGAAGAGCAGTACTTC
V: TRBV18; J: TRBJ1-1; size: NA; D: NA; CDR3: CASSPRGAGTTMNTEAFF; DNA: TGTGCCAGCTCACCACGAGGCGCAGGGACCACTATGAACACTGAAGCTTTCTTT
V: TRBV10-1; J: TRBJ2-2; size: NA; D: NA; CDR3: CASSISTGELFF; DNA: TGCGCCAGCAGTATCAGTACCGGGGAGCTGTTTTTT
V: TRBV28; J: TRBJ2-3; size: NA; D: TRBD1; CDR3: CASSPRTGPDTQYF; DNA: TGTGCCAGCAGTCCCCGGACAGGGCCAGATACGCAGTATTTT
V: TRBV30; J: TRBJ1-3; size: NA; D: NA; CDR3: CAFKRSVTSGNTIYF; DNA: TGTGCCTTCAAGAGATCCGTCACCTCGGGAAACACCATATATTTT
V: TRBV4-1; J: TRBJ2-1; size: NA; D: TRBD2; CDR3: CASSPPVSSGNEQFF; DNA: TGCGCCAGCAGCCCCCCGGTGTCTAGCGGCAATGAGCAGTTCTTC
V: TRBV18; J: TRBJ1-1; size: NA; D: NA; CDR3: CASSPKENTEAFF; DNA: TGTGCCAGCTCACCTAAGGAAAACACTGAAGCTTTCTTT
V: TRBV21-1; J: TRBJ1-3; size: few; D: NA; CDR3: CASRSWWGTDSGNTIYF; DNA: TGTGCCAGCAGGTCCTGGTGGGGGACAGACTCTGGAAACACCATATATTTT
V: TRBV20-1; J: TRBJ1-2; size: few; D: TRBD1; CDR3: CSAPGGKGYTF; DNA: TGCAGTGCCCCAGGGGGAAAAGGCTACACCTTC
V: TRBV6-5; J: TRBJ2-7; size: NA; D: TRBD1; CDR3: CASSSTGVQEQYF; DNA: TGTGCCAGCAGTTCTACAGGGGTGCAAGAGCAGTACTTC
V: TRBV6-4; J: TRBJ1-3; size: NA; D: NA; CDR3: CASSYGWTGNTIYF; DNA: TGTGCCAGCAGTTACGGGTGGACTGGAAACACCATATATTTT
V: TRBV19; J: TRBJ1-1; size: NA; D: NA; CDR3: CASSGQGMNTEAFF; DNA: TGTGCCAGTAGTGGCCAGGGGATGAACACTGAAGCTTTCTTT
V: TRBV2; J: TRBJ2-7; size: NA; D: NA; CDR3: CASSEGAPGSQQYF; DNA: TGTGCCAGCAGTGAAGGGGCACCGGGGAGTCAACAGTACTTC
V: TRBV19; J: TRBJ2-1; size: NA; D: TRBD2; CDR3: CASSIASGLALNEQFF; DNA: TGTGCCAGTAGTATAGCGTCCGGACTAGCTCTCAATGAGCAGTTCTTC
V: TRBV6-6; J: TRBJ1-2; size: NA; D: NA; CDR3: CASSYPGGRADGYTF; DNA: TGTGCCAGCAGTTACCCAGGTGGGAGGGCCGATGGCTACACCTTC
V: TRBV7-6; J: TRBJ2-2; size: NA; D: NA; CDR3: CASSRWVGEAGELFF; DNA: TGTGCCAGCAGCAGATGGGTAGGGGAGGCCGGGGAGCTGTTTTTT
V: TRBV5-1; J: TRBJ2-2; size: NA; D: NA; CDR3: CASSLSLQGRGTGELFF; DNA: TGCGCCAGCAGTCTCTCCTTACAGGGAAGGGGAACCGGGGAGCTGTTTTTT
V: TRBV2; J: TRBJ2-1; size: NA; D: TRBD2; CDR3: CASRLAGDGEQFF; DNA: TGTGCCAGCCGACTAGCGGGAGATGGTGAGCAGTTCTTC
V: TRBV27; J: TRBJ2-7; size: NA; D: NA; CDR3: CASSLFRGLGEQYF; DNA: TGTGCCAGCAGTTTATTTCGGGGTTTAGGGGAGCAGTACTTC
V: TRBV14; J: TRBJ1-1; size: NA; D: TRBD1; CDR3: CASSQVWGRGLGTEAFF; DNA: TGTGCCAGCAGCCAAGTCTGGGGCAGGGGGCTTGGTACTGAAGCTTTCTTT
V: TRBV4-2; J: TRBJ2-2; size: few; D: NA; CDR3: CASSQVLRRGDTGELFF; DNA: TGTGCCAGCAGCCAAGTTTTGCGGAGAGGCGACACCGGGGAGCTGTTTTTT
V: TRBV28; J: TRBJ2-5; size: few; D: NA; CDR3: CASRPVADQETQYF; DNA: TGTGCCAGCAGACCCGTAGCGGACCAAGAGACCCAGTACTTC
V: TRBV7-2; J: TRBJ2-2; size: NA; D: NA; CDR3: CASSPGLVTGELFF; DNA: TGTGCCAGCAGCCCTGGGCTAGTTACCGGGGAGCTGTTTTTT
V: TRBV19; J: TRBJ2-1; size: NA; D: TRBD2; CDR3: CASSIERLAGEYNEQFF; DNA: TGTGCCAGTAGTATAGAGCGACTAGCGGGGGAATACAATGAGCAGTTCTTC
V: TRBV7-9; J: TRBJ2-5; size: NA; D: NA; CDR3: CASSPVLGMWQEQETQYF; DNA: TGTGCCAGCAGCCCCGTCCTTGGGATGTGGCAGGAACAAGAGACCCAGTACTTC